The 14 T cell receptor beta chains in this list originate from one sample, sequenced in a study of radiotherapy plus CTLA-4 blockade in lung cancer. Some clones are missing from TCRdb's copy, which holds only in-frame ones; the method was immunoSEQ multiplex PCR. The sample records 45,000 to 55,000 clones, approximately 86% being singletons. This material consisted of peripheral blood, taken from a patient treated with radiotherapy plus ipilimumab. Receptors originate from a human donor with non-small cell lung cancer that progressed on radiotherapy plus ipilimumab. Some clones in this sample may be carry-over from other donors' samples.

The chain recombines TRBV5-8 with TRBJ1-2; weak D call: TRBD1 (5 bases). Germline CDR1 and CDR2: SGHTS and YDEGEE. The V gene lost 4 bases and the J gene lost 8 bases, with 12 bases spanning the gap. The CDR3 runs to 12 residues. In DNA form, the CDR3 reads TGTGCCAGCAGCGGTCGGGGGACGGGCTACACCTTC. It encodes CASSGRGTGYTF.

This clone occurred a few times. CDR3 loop: CASSYGVTYEQYF. The CDR3 DNA is TGTGCCAGCAGTTACGGAGTAACCTACGAGCAGTACTTC. The V gene is TRBV6-5, the J gene TRBJ2-7; D unclear. With 2 bases removed from V and 2 bases from J, the gap between germline ends came to 7 bases. The CDR3 is made up of 13 amino acids. Germline loops: CDR1 MNHEY, CDR2 SVGAGI.

In the case of this clone: A junction boundary mismatches the germline segment, possibly from a read error. The chain recombines TRBV14 with TRBJ2-3; tentatively, D is TRBD2 (6 bases). This CDR3 comprises 15 residues. Germline-derived CDR1 and CDR2 are SGHDN and FVKESK. CDR3 amino acids: CASNQGGFSTDTQYF. Written as DNA, the CDR3 is TGTGCCAGCAACCAAGGAGGGTTTAGCACAGATACGCAGTATTTT. Full variable domain (rest looked up from reference TRBV14 and TRBJ2-3): EAGVTQFPSHSVIEKGQTVTLRCDPISGHDNLYWYRRVMGKEIKFLLHFVKESKQDESGMPNNRFLAERTGGTYSTLKVQPAELEDSGVYFCASNQGGFSTDTQYFGPGTRLTVL.

The chain recombines TRBV5-1 with TRBJ2-1, with D perhaps TRBD1 (5 bases). From germline, CDR1 is SGHRS and CDR2 YFSETQ. This CDR3 has 18 residues. Trimming shortened V by 4 bases and J by 0 bases, and 20 bases separated the two germline ends. The CDR3 loop is CASSLQIDSLRSYNEQFF. CDR3 bases: TGCGCCAGCAGCCTACAAATCGACAGCCTCCGCTCCTACAATGAGCAGTTCTTC.

The chain employs TRBV4-1 and TRBJ2-7; D might be TRBD2 (5 bases). Per germline, CDR1 MGHRA and CDR2 YSYEKL. V was trimmed by 4 bases and J by 3 bases, leaving 16 bases between them. The length of the CDR3 is 15 residues. The CDR3 DNA reads as TGCGCCAGCAGCCCTACGGAGGACCTATACTACGAGCAGTACTTC. Protein: CASSPTEDLYYEQYF.

This clone showed up just a few times. The V gene is TRBV10-2, the J gene TRBJ2-7, with 11 bases matching TRBD1. The V segment lost 3 bases and the J segment 6 bases; nucleotides outside the gene matches: 10. Germline assignment: CDR1 WSHSY and CDR2 SAAADI. CDR3 size: 16 residues. CDR3 protein: CASSELTKDRGREQYF. DNA of the CDR3: TGCGCCAGCAGTGAATTAACAAAGGACAGGGGGCGCGAGCAGTACTTC.

This clone came up once. The V call is TRBV19, the J call TRBJ1-5, with D perhaps matching TRBD1 (6 bases). V lost 3 bases and J lost 5, with 8 bases in between. The germline V gene has CDR1 LNHDA and CDR2 SQIVND (reference sequence). CDR3 length: 13 residues. In DNA, the CDR3 is TGTGCCAGTAGTATTGGACAGTATCAGCCCCAGCATTTT. It is translated as CASSIGQYQPQHF.

This chain links TRBV25-1 with TRBJ2-7; D is unclear. Germline CDR1 MGHDK, CDR2 SYGVNS. The V gene lost 3 bases and the J gene lost 4 bases, with 7 bases spanning the gap. There are 12 residues in the CDR3. CDR3 region: CASSESQYEQYF. The DNA for the CDR3 is TGTGCCAGCAGTGAGTCCCAGTACGAGCAGTACTTC.

The gene calls are TRBV7-8 and TRBJ2-1; 11 bases agree with TRBD1. Germline CDR1 SGHVS, CDR2 FQNEAQ. This CDR3 spans 15 amino acids. The V segment lost 5 bases and the J segment 9 bases; nucleotides outside the gene matches: 9. In nucleotides, the CDR3 is TGTGCCAGCAGCCACCGGGACAGGGGGAAATCTGAGCAGTTCTTC. Its protein is CASSHRDRGKSEQFF. Variable domain in full (rest from reference TRBV7-8 and TRBJ2-1): GAGVSQSPRYKVAKRGQDVALRCDPISGHVSLFWYQQALGQGPEFLTYFQNEAQLDKSGLPSDRFFAERPEGSVSTLKIQRTQQEDSAVYLCASSHRDRGKSEQFFGPGTRLTVL.

V is TRBV10-3 and J is TRBJ1-6; 7 nucleotides line up with TRBD1. Looked up from germline, CDR1 is ENHRY and CDR2 is SYGVKD. The CDR3 sequence is 16 residues long. Trimming took 0 bases from V and 5 from J; bases not matched to a gene: 4. The CDR3 protein is CAISESYTGDNSPLHF. The CDR3 DNA is TGTGCCATCAGTGAGTCATATACAGGGGATAATTCACCCCTCCACTTT.

The V and J genes are TRBV29-1 and TRBJ2-3, with 11 bases matching TRBD2. This CDR3 has 13 amino acids. Trimming took 1 base from V and 9 from J; bases not matched to a gene: 3. CDR1 is SQVTM, CDR2 ANQGSEA, per germline. The CDR3 DNA sequence: TGCAGCGTTGAAGTTTCTAGCGGGAGGACGCAGTATTTT. As protein: CSVEVSSGRTQYF.

V gene TRBV19 combines with J gene TRBJ1-1; D is possibly TRBD1 (5 bases). This CDR3 contains 15 residues. Trimming shortened V by 2 bases and J by 5 bases, and 15 bases separated the two germline ends. Germline loops: CDR1 LNHDA, CDR2 SQIVND (reference sequence). The CDR3 loop is CASSIPGQGRTEAFF. The CDR3 DNA follows: TGTGCCAGTAGTATACCAGGCCAGGGTCGAACTGAAGCTTTCTTT.

In DNA form, the CDR3 reads TGTGCCAGCAGTGGACAGGTTGGCACCGGGGAGCTGTTTTTT. Translating it yields CASSGQVGTGELFF. J is TRBJ2-2 and V is TRBV6-5, with 7 bases aligning to TRBD1. The ends lost 5 bases at V and 4 bases at J; junction bases unmatched: 4. The V gene's germline CDR1 is MNHEY and CDR2 SVGAGI. This CDR3 is 14 amino acids long.

The chain employs TRBV19 and TRBJ1-5, with 10 bases aligning to TRBD1. Trimming took 6 bases from V and 0 from J; bases not matched to a gene: 8. The CDR3 consists of 17 residues. Germline lookup yields CDR1 LNHDA and CDR2 SQIVND (reference sequence). CDR3 DNA: TGTGCCAGTAGCCCCGGGACAGGGGTCTATAGCAATCAGCCCCAGCATTTT. Encoded protein: CASSPGTGVYSNQPQHF.